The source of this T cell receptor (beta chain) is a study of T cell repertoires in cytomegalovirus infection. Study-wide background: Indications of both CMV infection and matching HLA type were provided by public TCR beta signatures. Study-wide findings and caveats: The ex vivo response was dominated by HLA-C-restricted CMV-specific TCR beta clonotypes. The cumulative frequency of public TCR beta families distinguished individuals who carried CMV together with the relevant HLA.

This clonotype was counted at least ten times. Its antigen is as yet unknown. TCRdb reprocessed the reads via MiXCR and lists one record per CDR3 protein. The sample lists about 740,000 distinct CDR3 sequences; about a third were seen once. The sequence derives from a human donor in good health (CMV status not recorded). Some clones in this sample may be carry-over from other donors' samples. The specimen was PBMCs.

CDR3 loop: CASSQAHLLLSSYNEQFF. The CDR3 nucleotides read TGTGCCAGCAGCCAAGCCCACCTCCTCCTGAGCTCCTACAATGAGCAGTTCTTC. The chain has TRBV7-2 and TRBJ2-1; D is ambiguous. Per the germline V gene, CDR1 is SGHTA and CDR2 is FQGNSA. V lost 5 bases and J 0 bases, leaving 20 bases between the germline ends. This CDR3 is 18 amino acids long.